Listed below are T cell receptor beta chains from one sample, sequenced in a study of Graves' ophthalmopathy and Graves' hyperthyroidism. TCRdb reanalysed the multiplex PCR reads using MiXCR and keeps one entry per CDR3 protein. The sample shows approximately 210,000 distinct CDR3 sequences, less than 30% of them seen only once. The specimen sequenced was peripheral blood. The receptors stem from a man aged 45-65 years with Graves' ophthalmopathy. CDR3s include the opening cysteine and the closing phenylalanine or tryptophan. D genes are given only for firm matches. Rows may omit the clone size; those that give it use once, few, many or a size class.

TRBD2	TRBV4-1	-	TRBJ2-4	TGCGCCAGCAGCCAGTCTCCTAGCGGGAGGGGGTTTGACATTCAGTACTTC	CASSQSPSGRGFDIQYF
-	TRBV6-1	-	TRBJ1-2	TGTGCCAGCAGTGCCCGCAGAGGAGGGTGGGGCTACACCTTC	CASSARRGGWGYTF
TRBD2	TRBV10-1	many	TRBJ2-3	TGCGCCAGCAGTGGGACTAGCGGGAGCGTAGATACGCAGTATTTT	CASSGTSGSVDTQYF
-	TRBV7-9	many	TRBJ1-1	TGTGCCAGCAGTGACACTCTGACTGAAGCTTTCTTT	CASSDTLTEAFF
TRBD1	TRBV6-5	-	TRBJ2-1	TGTGCCAGCAGTTACCGGACAGGGAACCATGAGCAGTTCTTC	CASSYRTGNHEQFF
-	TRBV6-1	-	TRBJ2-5	TGTGCCAGCAGGGACGCAGACAGACTGTACCAAGAGACCCAGTACTTC	CASRDADRLYQETQYF
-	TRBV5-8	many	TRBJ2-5	TGTGCCAGCAGTCGGGACCTCGAGACCCAGTACTTC	CASSRDLETQYF
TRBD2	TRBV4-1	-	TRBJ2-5	TGCGCCAGCAGCCAAGGAAGGACTAGCGGAGGTCAAGAGACCCAGTACTTC	CASSQGRTSGGQETQYF
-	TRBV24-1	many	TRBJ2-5	TGTGCCACCAGTGATTTCGGGCAGGAGGACCAGTACTTC	CATSDFGQEDQYF
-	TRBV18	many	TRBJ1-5	TGTGCCAGCTCACGTAACAGGGAGAGCAATCAGCCCCAGCATTTT	CASSRNRESNQPQHF
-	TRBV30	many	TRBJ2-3	TGTGCCTGGAGGTCCGGGGGCACAGATACGCAGTATTTT	CAWRSGGTDTQYF
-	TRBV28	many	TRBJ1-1	TGTGCCAGCAGTTCTGGGGTTATGAACACTGAAGCTTTCTTT	CASSSGVMNTEAFF
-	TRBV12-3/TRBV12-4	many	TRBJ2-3	TGTGCCAGCAGTTTACTGGGGATGACAGATACGCAGTATTTT	CASSLLGMTDTQYF
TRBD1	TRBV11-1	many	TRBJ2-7	TGTGCCAGCAGCCGCTCTCGGGGACAGTCCTACGAGCAGTACTTC	CASSRSRGQSYEQYF
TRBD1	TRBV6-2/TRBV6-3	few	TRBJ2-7	TGTGCCAGCGGGGACAGCATAGACTACGAGCAGTACTTC	CASGDSIDYEQYF
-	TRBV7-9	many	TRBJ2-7	TGTGCCAGCAGCTTATCAGCAGGGGGGAACTACGAGCAGTACTTC	CASSLSAGGNYEQYF
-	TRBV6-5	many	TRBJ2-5	TGTGCCAGCAGTTACGGGGGAGTAGGGACCCAGTACTTC	CASSYGGVGTQYF
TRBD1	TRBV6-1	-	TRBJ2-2	TGTGCCAGCACCTGGACAGGGGGGAACACCGGGGAGCTGTTTTTT	CASTWTGGNTGELFF
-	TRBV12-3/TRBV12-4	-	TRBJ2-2	TGTGCCAGCAGCACTAGGGAGCTGTTTTTT	CASSTRELFF
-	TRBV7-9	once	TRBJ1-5	TGTGCCAGCAGCACCGATAGGGTTCCTCAGCCCCAGCATTTT	CASSTDRVPQPQHF
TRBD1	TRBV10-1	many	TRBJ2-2	TGCGCCAGCAGGGTTGACAGGGCCACCGGGGAGCTGTTTTTT	CASRVDRATGELFF
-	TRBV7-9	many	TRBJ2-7	TGTGCCAGCAGCTTAACGCAGTACGAGCAGTACTTC	CASSLTQYEQYF
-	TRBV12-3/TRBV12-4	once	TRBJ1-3	TGTGCCAGTCAGGCCCGGCCTGGAAACACCATATATTTT	CASQARPGNTIYF
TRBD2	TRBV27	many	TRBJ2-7	TGTGCCAGCAGTACTTCTCGTAGCGGGAGGTTCTACGAGCAGTACTTC	CASSTSRSGRFYEQYF
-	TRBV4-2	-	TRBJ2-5	TGTGCCAGCAGCCAAGAGGGAGGTGGGGGTGGAGAGACCCAGTACTTC	CASSQEGGGGGETQYF
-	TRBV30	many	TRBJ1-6	TGTGCCTGGCGTGACAGAACCTATTCACCCCTCCACTTT	CAWRDRTYSPLHF
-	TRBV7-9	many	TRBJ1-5	TGTGCCAGCAGCTTAGGGGGAATCGGTCAGCCCCAGCATTTT	CASSLGGIGQPQHF
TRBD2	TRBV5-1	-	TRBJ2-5	TGCGCCAGCAGCTTGGGTACTAGCGTACGAAAAGAGACCCAGTACTTC	CASSLGTSVRKETQYF
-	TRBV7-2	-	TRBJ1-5	TGTGCCAGCAGCTTGGTCCACAGGGAGCCCCAGCATTTT	CASSLVHREPQHF
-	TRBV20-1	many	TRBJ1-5	TGCAGTGCTAGAGGCCGGTCCGAGAGCAATCAGCCCCAGCATTTT	CSARGRSESNQPQHF
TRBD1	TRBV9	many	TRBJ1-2	TGTGCCAGCAGCGTAGGACAGGGGGCGCAGGGTGGCTACACCTTC	CASSVGQGAQGGYTF
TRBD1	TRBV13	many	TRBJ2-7	TGTGCCAGCAGCCGAACGGGACAGGGGGGATACGAGCAGTACTTC	CASSRTGQGGYEQYF